The T cell receptor (beta chain) described here comes from a study of blood T cell repertoires in COVID-19. Living in 24 US areas, the participants were between roughly 18 and 90 years of age. Exposed participants came across a COVID-19 case within 2 weeks before study entry. Libraries were prepared by immunoSEQ multiplex PCR; TCRdb keeps only in-frame clonotypes and omits some of them. Here the sample spans under 300,000 clones, more than 75% being singletons. The CDR3 runs 15 residues. V shed 1 base, J shed 3 bases, and the junction held 3 bases outside the gene matches. Germline V gives CDR1 MNHEY, CDR2 SVGAGI.

Sequencing input: PBMCs or T cells enriched from blood (not recorded which). This sequence was found in a woman between 50 and 59 years old who had been exposed to COVID-19. This chain links TRBV6-5 with TRBJ1-1; TRBD1 aligns across 9 bases. The CDR3 region is CASSYYRTGDTEAFF. CDR3 DNA sequence: TGTGCCAGCAGTTACTACAGGACAGGGGACACTGAAGCTTTCTTT.